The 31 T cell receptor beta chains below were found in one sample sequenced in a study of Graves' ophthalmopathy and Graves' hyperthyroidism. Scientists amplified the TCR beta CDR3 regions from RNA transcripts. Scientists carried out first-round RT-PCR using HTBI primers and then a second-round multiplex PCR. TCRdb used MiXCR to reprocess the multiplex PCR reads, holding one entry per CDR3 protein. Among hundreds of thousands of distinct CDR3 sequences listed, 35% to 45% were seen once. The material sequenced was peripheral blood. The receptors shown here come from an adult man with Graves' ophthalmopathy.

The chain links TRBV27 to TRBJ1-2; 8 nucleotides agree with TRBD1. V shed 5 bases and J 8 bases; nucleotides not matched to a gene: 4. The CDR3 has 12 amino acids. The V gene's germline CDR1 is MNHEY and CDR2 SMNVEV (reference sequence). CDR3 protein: CASSEPGGGYTF. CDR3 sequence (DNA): TGTGCCAGCAGTGAGCCAGGGGGCGGCTACACCTTC.

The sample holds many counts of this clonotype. The CDR3 protein is CASSPTGNEQYF. For the CDR3, the DNA is TGTGCCAGCAGCCCTACAGGGAACGAGCAGTACTTC. This chain connects TRBV7-9 to TRBJ2-7; tentative D call: TRBD1 (6 bases). Germline V lookup: CDR1 SEHNR, CDR2 FQNEAQ (reference sequence). The CDR3 runs to 12 residues. V was shortened by 5 bases and J by 5 bases, with 10 bases between the two germline ends.

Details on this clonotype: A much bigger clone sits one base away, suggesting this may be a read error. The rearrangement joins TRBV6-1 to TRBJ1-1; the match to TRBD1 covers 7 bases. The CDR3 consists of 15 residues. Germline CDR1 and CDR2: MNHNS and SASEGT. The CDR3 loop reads CASREEDRVGTGAFF. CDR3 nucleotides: TGTGCCAGCAGGGAAGAAGACAGGGTAGGCACTGGAGCTTTCTTT.

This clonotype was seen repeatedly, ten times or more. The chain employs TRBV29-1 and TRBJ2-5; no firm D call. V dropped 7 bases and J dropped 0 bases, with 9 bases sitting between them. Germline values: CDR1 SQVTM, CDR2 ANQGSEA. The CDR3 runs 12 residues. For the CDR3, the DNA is TGCAGCGGGGGAAGGAACCAAGAGACCCAGTACTTC. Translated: CSGGRNQETQYF.

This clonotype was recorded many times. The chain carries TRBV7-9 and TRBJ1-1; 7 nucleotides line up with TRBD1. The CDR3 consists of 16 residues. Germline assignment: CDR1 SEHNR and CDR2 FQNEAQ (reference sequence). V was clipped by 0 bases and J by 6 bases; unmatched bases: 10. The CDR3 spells CASSLAWQGVGSEAFF. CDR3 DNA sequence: TGTGCCAGCAGCTTAGCTTGGCAGGGGGTAGGGTCTGAAGCTTTCTTT.

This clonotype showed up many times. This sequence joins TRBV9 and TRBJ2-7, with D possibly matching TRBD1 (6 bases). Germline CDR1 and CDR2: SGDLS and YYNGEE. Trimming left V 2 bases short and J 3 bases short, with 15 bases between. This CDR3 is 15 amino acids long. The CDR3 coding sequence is TGTGCCAGCAGCGTGGGCCCGGGACAACTCTACGAGCAGTACTTC. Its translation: CASSVGPGQLYEQYF.

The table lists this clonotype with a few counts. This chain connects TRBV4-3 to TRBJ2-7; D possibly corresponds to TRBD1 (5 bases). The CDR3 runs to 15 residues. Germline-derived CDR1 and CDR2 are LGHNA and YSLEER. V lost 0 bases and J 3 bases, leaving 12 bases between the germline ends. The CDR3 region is CASSQDWGRSYEQYF. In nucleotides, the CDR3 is TGCGCCAGCAGCCAAGATTGGGGCAGAAGCTACGAGCAGTACTTC.

CDR3 residues: CASVVRGLLGEQYF. CDR3 in DNA: TGTGCCAGCGTTGTCAGGGGGCTCCTGGGGGAGCAGTACTTC. The chain has TRBV25-1 and TRBJ2-7, with 8 bases fitting TRBD1. CDR3 size: 14 residues. Germline trimming cut 8 bases from V and 7 bases from J; bases unmatched to any gene: 13. Looked up from germline, CDR1 is MGHDK and CDR2 is SYGVNS.

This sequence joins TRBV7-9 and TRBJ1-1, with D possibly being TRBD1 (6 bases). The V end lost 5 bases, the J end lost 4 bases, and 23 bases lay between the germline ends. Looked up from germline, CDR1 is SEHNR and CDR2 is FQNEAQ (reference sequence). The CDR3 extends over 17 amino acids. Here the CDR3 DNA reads TGTGCCAGCAGCCAAGACAGGACCTTCTGGAAGGGCACTGAAGCTTTCTTT. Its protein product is CASSQDRTFWKGTEAFF.

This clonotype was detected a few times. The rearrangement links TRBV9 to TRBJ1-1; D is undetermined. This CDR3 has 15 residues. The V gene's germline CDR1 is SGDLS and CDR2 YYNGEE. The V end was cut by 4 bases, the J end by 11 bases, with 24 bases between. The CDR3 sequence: CASSPISGIGPGAFF. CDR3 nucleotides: TGTGCCAGCAGCCCCATCTCGGGCATAGGGCCTGGGGCTTTCTTT.

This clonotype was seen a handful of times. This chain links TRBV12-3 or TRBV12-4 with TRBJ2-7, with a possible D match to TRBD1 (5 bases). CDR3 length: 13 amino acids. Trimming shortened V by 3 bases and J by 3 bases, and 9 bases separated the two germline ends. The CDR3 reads CASSFDRYYEQYF. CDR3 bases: TGTGCCAGCAGTTTTGACAGATACTACGAGCAGTACTTC.

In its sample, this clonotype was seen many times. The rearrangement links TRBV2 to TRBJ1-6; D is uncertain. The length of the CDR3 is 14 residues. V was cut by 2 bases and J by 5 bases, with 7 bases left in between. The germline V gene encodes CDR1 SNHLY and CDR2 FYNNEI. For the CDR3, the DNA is TGTGCCAGCAGTGAAAGACGGAATAATTCACCCCTCCACTTT. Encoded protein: CASSERRNNSPLHF. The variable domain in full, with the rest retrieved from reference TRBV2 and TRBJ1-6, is EPEVTQTPSHQVTQMGQEVILRCVPISNHLYFYWYRQILGQKVEFLVSFYNNEISEKSEIFDDQFSVERPDGSNFTLKIRSTKLEDSAMYFCASSERRNNSPLHFGNGTRLTVT.

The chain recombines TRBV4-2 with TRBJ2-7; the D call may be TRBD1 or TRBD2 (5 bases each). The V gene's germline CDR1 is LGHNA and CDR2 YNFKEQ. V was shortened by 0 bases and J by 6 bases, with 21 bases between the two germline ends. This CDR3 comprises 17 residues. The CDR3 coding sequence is TGTGCCAGCAGCCAAGATGGAGGTAGGGGCCTTGCCGCCGAGCAGTACTTC. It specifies CASSQDGGRGLAAEQYF.

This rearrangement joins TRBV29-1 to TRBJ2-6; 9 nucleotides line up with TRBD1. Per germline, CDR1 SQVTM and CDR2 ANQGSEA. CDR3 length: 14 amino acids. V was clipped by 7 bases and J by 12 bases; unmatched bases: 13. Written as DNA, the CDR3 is TGCAGCGGAGAAGATACAGGGGGCAACTTCGTCCTGACTTTC. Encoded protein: CSGEDTGGNFVLTF.

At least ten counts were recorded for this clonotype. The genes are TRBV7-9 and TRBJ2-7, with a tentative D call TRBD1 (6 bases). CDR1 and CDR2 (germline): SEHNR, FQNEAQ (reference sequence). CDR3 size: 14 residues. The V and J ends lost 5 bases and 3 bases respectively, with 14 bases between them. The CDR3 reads CASSTTGHGYEQYF. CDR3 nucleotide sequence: TGTGCCAGCAGCACGACAGGCCACGGCTACGAGCAGTACTTC.

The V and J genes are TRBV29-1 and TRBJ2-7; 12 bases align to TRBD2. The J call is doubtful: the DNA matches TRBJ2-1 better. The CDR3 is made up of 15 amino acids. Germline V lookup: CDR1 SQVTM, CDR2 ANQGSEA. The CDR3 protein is CSVDGTSGRRYEQFF. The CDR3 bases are TGCAGCGTTGATGGTACTAGCGGGAGGAGGTATGAGCAGTTCTTC.

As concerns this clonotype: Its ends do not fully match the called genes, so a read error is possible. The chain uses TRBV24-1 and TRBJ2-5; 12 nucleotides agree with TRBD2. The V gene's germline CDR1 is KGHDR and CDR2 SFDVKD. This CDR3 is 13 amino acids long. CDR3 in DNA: TGTGCCACCCAGACTAGCGGGGGTGAGACCCAGCACTTC. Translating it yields CATQTSGGETQHF.

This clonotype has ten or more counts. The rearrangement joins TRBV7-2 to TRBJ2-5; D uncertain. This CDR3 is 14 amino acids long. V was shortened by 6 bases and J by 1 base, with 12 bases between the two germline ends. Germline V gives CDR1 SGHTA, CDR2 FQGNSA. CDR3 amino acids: CASSWDWTQETQYF. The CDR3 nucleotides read TGTGCCAGCAGTTGGGATTGGACCCAAGAGACCCAGTACTTC.

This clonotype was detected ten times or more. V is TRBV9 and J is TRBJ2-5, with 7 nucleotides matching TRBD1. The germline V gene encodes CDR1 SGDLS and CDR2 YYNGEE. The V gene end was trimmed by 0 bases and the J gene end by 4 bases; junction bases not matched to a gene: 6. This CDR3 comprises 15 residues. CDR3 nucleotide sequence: TGTGCCAGCAGCGTAGCCGTACGGGACAGAGAGACCCAGTACTTC. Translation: CASSVAVRDRETQYF.

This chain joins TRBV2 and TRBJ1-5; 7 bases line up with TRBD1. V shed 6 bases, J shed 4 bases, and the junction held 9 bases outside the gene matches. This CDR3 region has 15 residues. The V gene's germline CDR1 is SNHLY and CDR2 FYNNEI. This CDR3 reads CASRAGQVGNQPQHF. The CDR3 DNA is TGTGCCAGCAGGGCTGGACAGGTGGGGAATCAGCCCCAGCATTTT.

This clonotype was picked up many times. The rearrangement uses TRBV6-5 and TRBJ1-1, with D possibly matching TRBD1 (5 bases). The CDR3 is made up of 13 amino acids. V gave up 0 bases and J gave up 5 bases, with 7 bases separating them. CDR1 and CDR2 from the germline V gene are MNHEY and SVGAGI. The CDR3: CASSYSGGTEAFF. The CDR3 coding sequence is TGTGCCAGCAGTTACTCCGGGGGAACTGAAGCTTTCTTT.

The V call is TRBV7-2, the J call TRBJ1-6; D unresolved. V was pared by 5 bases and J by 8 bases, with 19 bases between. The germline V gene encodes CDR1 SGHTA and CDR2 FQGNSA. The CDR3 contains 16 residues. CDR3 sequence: CASSARTGPRHSPLHF. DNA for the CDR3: TGTGCCAGCAGCGCAAGGACGGGCCCAAGGCATTCACCCCTCCACTTT.

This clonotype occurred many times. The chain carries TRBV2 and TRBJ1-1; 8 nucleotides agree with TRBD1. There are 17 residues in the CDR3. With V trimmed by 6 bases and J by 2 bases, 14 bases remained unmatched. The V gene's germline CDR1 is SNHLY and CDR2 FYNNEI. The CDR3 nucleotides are TGTGCCAGCAGGGGGGGACAGGACCTACTCCAAAACACTGAAGCTTTCTTT. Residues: CASRGGQDLLQNTEAFF.

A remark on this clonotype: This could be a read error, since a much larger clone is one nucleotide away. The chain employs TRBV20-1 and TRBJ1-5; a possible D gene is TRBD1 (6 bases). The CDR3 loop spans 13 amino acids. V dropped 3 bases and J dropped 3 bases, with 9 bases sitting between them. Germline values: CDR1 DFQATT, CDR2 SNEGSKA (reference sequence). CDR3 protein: CSASSGANQPQHF. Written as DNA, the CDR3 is TGCAGTGCTAGTTCAGGGGCCAATCAGCCCCAGCATTTT.

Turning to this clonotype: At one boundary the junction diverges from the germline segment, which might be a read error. Here the CDR3 reads CASSVAGTAQETQYF. CDR3 DNA sequence: TGTGCCAGCAGCGTAGCCGGGACAGCACAAGAGACCCAGTACTTC. V usage is TRBV11-1 and J usage is TRBJ2-5; TRBD1 aligns across 7 bases. CDR3 length: 15 amino acids. CDR1 and CDR2 from the germline V gene are SGHAT and FQDESV (reference sequence).

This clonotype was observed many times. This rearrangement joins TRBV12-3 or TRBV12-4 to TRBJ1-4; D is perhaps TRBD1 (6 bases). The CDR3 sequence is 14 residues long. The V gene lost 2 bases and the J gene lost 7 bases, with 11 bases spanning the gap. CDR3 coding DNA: TGTGCCAGCAGTTTAAGGGGGGAGGGTGAAAAACTGTTTTTT. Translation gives CASSLRGEGEKLFF.

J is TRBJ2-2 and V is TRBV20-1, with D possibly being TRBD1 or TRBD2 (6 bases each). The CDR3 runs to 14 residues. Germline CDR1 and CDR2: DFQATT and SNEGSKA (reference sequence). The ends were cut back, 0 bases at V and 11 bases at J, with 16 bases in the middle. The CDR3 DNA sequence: TGCAGTGCTAGAGATCCGGGGGCAGGGGCAGAGCTGTTTTTT. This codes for CSARDPGAGAELFF.

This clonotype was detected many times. The CDR3 spells CASSHTPSYEQYF. The CDR3 DNA reads as TGTGCCAGCAGCCATACTCCCTCCTACGAGCAGTACTTC. This rearrangement joins TRBV7-6 to TRBJ2-7; no reliable D call. V gave up 5 bases and J gave up 0 bases, with 8 bases separating them. Germline V gene data show CDR1 as SGHVS and CDR2 as FNYEAQ. The CDR3 extends over 13 amino acids. Based on the CDR3 plus reference TRBV7-6 and TRBJ2-7, the full variable domain is GAGVSQSPRYKVTKRGQDVALRCDPISGHVSLYWYRQALGQGPEFLTYFNYEAQQDKSGLPNDRFSAERPEGSISTLTIQRTEQRDSAMYRCASSHTPSYEQYFGPGTRLTVT.

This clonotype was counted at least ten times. The CDR3 region is CASSGPVGYEQYF. The CDR3 DNA sequence: TGTGCCAGCAGTGGGCCCGTCGGCTACGAGCAGTACTTC. The chain has TRBV7-9 and TRBJ2-7; no definite D call. Germline values: CDR1 SEHNR, CDR2 FQNEAQ (reference sequence). The CDR3 is made up of 13 amino acids. The germline V and J ends were trimmed by 6 bases and 3 bases, with 12 bases remaining between them.

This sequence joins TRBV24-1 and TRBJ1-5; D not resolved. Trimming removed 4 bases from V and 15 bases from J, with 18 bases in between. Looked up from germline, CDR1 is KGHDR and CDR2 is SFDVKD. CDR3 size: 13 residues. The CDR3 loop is CATSDHQKALPHF. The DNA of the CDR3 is TGTGCCACCAGTGACCACCAAAAGGCCCTCCCGCATTTT.

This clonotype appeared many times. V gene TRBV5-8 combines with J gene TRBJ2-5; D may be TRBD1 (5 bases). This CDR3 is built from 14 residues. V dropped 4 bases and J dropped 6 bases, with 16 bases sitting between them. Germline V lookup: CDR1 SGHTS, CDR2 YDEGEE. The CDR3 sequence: CASSRLGREKTQYF. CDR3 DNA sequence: TGTGCCAGCAGCCGCTTGGGCAGGGAAAAGACCCAGTACTTC.